Sequencing of this T cell receptor beta chain was carried out in a study of blood T cells in healthy people across ages (dated by TCRdb to about 2015). Regarding the complete study: In model experiments, template switching captured roughly one uniquely barcoded TCR beta cDNA molecule for every two T cells. To track age-related changes in TCR beta repertoire diversity, the study relied on deep sequencing normalized with unique cDNA molecular identifiers. Four age groups were formed from the donors: young (average approximately 15 years), middle-aged (just under 40), aged (62) and long-lived (around 80). To avoid experimental bias, donors of different ages were randomly spread across the sequencing lanes. The study analyzed two additional independent replicas of 1 million unique cDNA reads from the same blood draw for two donors, one aged 18 to 30 and one aged 80 or older.

The CDR3 runs 15 residues from the cysteine to the phenylalanine. Only the CDR3 DNA is retained, 45 bases long and in frame from the first base. In the germline V gene (reference sequence), CDR1 corresponds to MNHEY and CDR2 to SMNVEV. Trimmed from V: 2 bases; trimmed from J: 2 bases; junction bases lacking a gene match: 4. On the study overall, not on this receptor specifically: Compared with the aged group, the long-lived group had more naive CD4+ T cells, fewer expanded clones and increased TCR diversity, suggesting age selection. Donor CMV infection status was unknown, potentially confounding age-related changes in expanded clonotypes. Observed TCR beta diversity correlated strongly with the percentage of naive T cells measured by flow cytometry. Bulk unsorted PBMC profiling prevented conclusive comparison of naive and antigen-experienced compartments. As age increased, observed TCR beta diversity per million T cells dropped in a roughly linear way, and a significant reduction was already evident by age approximately 40. Estimates of total diversity based on one million sequenced T cells were considered lower bounds and underestimates.

Receptors were amplified or captured by 5' RACE. This sample was sequenced with an Illumina HiSeq 2500. A second PCR of about 7 to 12 cycles was run with a J-beta primer mix and a sample-barcoded 5' primer. A unique molecular identifier was introduced onto each TCR beta cDNA molecule by a template-switch 5' adaptor carrying 12 random nucleotides. At least 3 million CDR3-containing paired-end reads were obtained from each sample. All of the RNA was converted into first-strand cDNA using the Mint cDNA synthesis kit, with a TRBC-specific oligonucleotide serving as the primer. All cDNA was treated with uracil-DNA glycosylase and then went through a first 18-cycle PCR with the universal primers M1SS and BC2_uni_R. In the authors' own workflow: Each sample was normalized by randomly selecting 1 million high-quality reads, each carrying a distinct molecular identifier. Instead of being binned into consensus sequences, reads with shared molecular identifiers were discarded. MiTCR, set to a Q25 quality threshold and the strictest error-elimination algorithm, was used for CDR3 identification, clonotype clustering and error correction. A nonparametric unseen species model with Euler transformation was used to estimate a lower bound on total TCR beta diversity. In TCRdb, the public reads were trimmed at Q25 with fastp and aligned with MiXCR, with productive beta chains retained. Each record represents a unique CDR3 protein, reported with the most common genes and DNA among its rows. TCRdb, rather than the study authors, made the V and J calls. This sample lists some 1.5 million distinct CDR3 sequences; roughly 27% were detected once. Roughly 8.2% of the sample belongs to the ten largest clones.

Donors were roughly 40 systemically healthy Caucasian individuals from Russia aged roughly 6 to 90 years. Approximately 9.3 milliliters of peripheral blood were drawn from each donor into EDTA-treated Vacutainer tubes. Ficoll-Paque density-gradient centrifugation was used to isolate PBMCs, with at least 7 million per sample. Total RNA was extracted from PBMCs with Trizol reagent, with at least 5.5 micrograms obtained per sample. For every donor, an aliquot of PBMCs went through flow cytometry to measure the percentages of naive CD45RAhigh/CD27high T cells. This clonotype has only a few counts. Its antigen is unknown. The sample holds no much larger clone one base away, and base qualities are not on file.

The rearranged chain carries TRBV27 and TRBJ2-7; 9 junctional bases match TRBD1. Sequencing was carried out using blood. The clonotype comes from a woman aged 25 to 39 in good health. This receptor carries the CDR3 CASSLITGGPYEQYF. The DNA sequence is TGTGCCAGCAGTTTAATTACAGGGGGCCCCTACGAGCAGTACTTC.